This TCR beta chain was captured by sequencing in a study of T cell responses to AZD1222 COVID-19 vaccine. Second doses at about 4 or about 12 weeks were pooled. Study-wide findings and caveats: Spike-specific TCRs gained breadth and depth after people received two AZD1222 doses. Donors in the cohort were predominantly white British and more often female, and clonal diversity was possibly underestimated.

About this clone: The antigen remains undetermined.

The repertoire was sequenced with immunoSEQ multiplex PCR; TCRdb's copy has only in-frame clones and lacks some. The table lists tens of thousands of clones, roughly 88% of them singletons, with around 3.7% in the top ten. The germline CDR1 and CDR2 sequences are SGDLS and YYNGEE. The germline V and J ends were trimmed by 1 base and 1 base, with 12 bases remaining between them. The CDR3 sequence is 16 residues long. The sequencing used peripheral blood, collected 28 days after the second AZD1222 dose. The TCR was taken from an adult who received the AZD1222 COVID-19 vaccine. The chain combines TRBV9 with TRBJ1-3, with TRBD1 as a possible D gene (6 bases). CDR3 nucleotides: TGTGCCAGCAGCGTATCTTGGGGGCCTTCTGGAAACACCATATATTTT. Translation gives CASSVSWGPSGNTIYF. The entire variable domain, with the rest obtained from reference TRBV9 and TRBJ1-3, is as follows: DSGVTQTPKHLITATGQRVTLRCSPRSGDLSVYWYQQSLDQGLQFLIQYYNGEERAKGNILERFSAQQFPDLHSELNLSSLELGDSALYFCASSVSWGPSGNTIYFGEGSWLTVV.